The 10 T cell receptor beta chains reported below all come from one sample, sequenced in a study of OX40 agonist ivuxolimab in advanced cancers. Profiled with immunoSEQ multiplex PCR; TCRdb holds only in-frame clones, not every one. The sample lists approximately 58,000 clones, 70% to 90% occurring once. This specimen consisted of CD4+ or CD8+ T cells sorted from blood, obtained in a trial of the OX40 agonist ivuxolimab. The receptors were sampled from an adult with an advanced solid tumor such as melanoma, head and neck, liver or kidney cancer.

The chain employs TRBV28 and TRBJ2-2; no reliable D call. Trimming cost V 6 bases and J 12 bases, with 17 bases left between them. Germline V gives CDR1 MDHEN, CDR2 SYDVKM. The CDR3 is 13 residues long. The CDR3 reads CASSRDSGVKLFF. The CDR3 DNA reads TGTGCCAGCAGCCGAGACTCAGGTGTGAAGCTGTTTTTT. Variable domain in full (rest from reference TRBV28 and TRBJ2-2): DVKVTQSSRYLVKRTGEKVFLECVQDMDHENMFWYRQDPGLGLRLIYFSYDVKMKEKGDIPEGYSVSREKKERFSLILESASTNQTSMYLCASSRDSGVKLFFGEGSRLTVL.

V is TRBV10-3 and J is TRBJ2-3, with TRBD2 identical over 13 bases. The junction had 3 bases not matched to a gene; V was cut back by 2 bases and J by 4 bases. Looked up from germline, CDR1 is ENHRY and CDR2 is SYGVKD. The CDR3 covers 16 residues. The CDR3 DNA follows: TGTGCCATCAGTGAGACTAGCGGGAGGGGCGCAGATACGCAGTATTTT. Amino acid sequence: CAISETSGRGADTQYF.

J is TRBJ1-3 and V is TRBV6-6, with D hard to call. Per the germline V gene, CDR1 is MNHNY and CDR2 is SVGAGI (reference sequence). This CDR3 is 14 amino acids long. Trimming left V 6 bases short and J 0 bases short, with 9 bases between. Here the CDR3 reads CASRGSISGNTIYF. CDR3 nucleotide sequence: TGTGCCAGCAGAGGTTCTATCTCTGGAAACACCATATATTTT.

The rearrangement links TRBV9 to TRBJ2-7, with TRBD2 matching 9 bases. The length of the CDR3 is 13 residues. Germline CDR1 SGDLS, CDR2 YYNGEE. V shed 3 bases, J shed 4 bases, and the junction held 2 bases outside the gene matches. The CDR3: CASSEGLAYEQYF. The CDR3 DNA is TGTGCCAGCAGCGAAGGACTAGCGTACGAGCAGTACTTC.

This chain uses TRBV7-2 with TRBJ2-7; D gene ambiguous. Germline-derived CDR1 and CDR2 are SGHTA and FQGNSA. Trimming took 5 bases from V and 3 from J, leaving 17 bases between them. The CDR3 consists of 15 residues. The CDR3 sequence: CASSAQNPPHYEQYF. In nucleotides, the CDR3 is TGTGCCAGCAGCGCCCAGAACCCACCCCACTACGAGCAGTACTTC.

In its sample, this clone was seen a few times. The rearrangement uses TRBV6-5 and TRBJ1-2, with no clear D. From germline, CDR1 is MNHEY and CDR2 SVGAGI. CDR3 size: 14 residues. The V end lost 4 bases, the J end lost 8 bases, and 17 bases lay between the germline ends. CDR3 nucleotides: TGTGCCAGCAGTTCAACGGGCCTTCAGCGGGGCTACACCTTC. It is translated as CASSSTGLQRGYTF.

This clone was counted only a few times. This chain joins TRBV7-9 and TRBJ2-5; no clear D. This CDR3 has 12 residues. Germline loops: CDR1 SEHNR, CDR2 FQNEAQ (reference sequence). V was trimmed by 8 bases and J by 4 bases, leaving 11 bases between them. CDR3 bases: TGTGCCAGCCGGAGTAGTGCAGAGACCCAGTACTTC. Protein product: CASRSSAETQYF.

CDR3 in amino acids: CASSPRGRRYEQFF. The CDR3 DNA follows: TGCGCCAGCAGCCCGCGGGGTAGGAGGTATGAGCAGTTCTTC. The rearrangement uses TRBV4-3 and TRBJ2-1, with D possibly TRBD2 on 6 matching bases. The CDR3 covers 14 residues. Trimming took off 4 bases at V and 8 bases at J, with 15 bases between the two ends. CDR1 and CDR2 (germline): LGHNA, YSLEER.

V usage is TRBV5-4 and J usage is TRBJ1-2, with no clear D. CDR3 length: 14 residues. Germline V gene lookup returns CDR1 SGHNT and CDR2 YYREEE (reference sequence). The germline V and J ends were trimmed by 3 bases and 7 bases, with 16 bases remaining between them. CDR3 DNA sequence: TGTGCCAGCAGCTCCCAGAAACAGCTCGGTGGCTACACCTTC. It yields the protein CASSSQKQLGGYTF. The entire variable domain, with the rest obtained from reference TRBV5-4 and TRBJ1-2, is as follows: ETGVTQSPTHLIKTRGQQVTLRCSSQSGHNTVSWYQQALGQGPQFIFQYYREEENGRGNFPPRFSGLQFPNYSSELNVNALELDDSALYLCASSSQKQLGGYTFGSGTRLTVV.

The gene calls are TRBV5-5 and TRBJ2-7; D ambiguous. Germline-derived CDR1 and CDR2 are SGHKS and YYEKEE (reference sequence). This CDR3 comprises 15 residues. V lost 4 bases, J lost 2 bases, and 16 bases lay in between. This CDR3 reads CASSLGSQGPYEQYF. In nucleotides, the CDR3 is TGTGCCAGCAGCCTGGGGTCTCAAGGGCCCTACGAGCAGTACTTC.